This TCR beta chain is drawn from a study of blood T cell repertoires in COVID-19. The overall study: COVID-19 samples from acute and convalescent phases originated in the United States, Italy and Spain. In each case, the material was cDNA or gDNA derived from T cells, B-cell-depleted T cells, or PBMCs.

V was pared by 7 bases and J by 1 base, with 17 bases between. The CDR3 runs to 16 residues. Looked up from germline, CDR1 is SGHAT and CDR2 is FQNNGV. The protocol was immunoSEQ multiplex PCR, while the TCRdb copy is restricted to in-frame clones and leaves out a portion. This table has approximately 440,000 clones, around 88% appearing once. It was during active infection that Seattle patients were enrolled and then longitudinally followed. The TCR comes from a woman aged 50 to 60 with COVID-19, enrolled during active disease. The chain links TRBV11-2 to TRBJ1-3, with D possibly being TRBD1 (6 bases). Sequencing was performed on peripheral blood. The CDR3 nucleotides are TGTGCCAGCACCCAAATGGGGCAGGGGTCTGGAAACACCATATATTTT. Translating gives CASTQMGQGSGNTIYF.